This TCR beta chain was observed in a study of beta chain features in type 1 diabetes. CDR1 is SEHNR, CDR2 FQNEAQ, per germline (reference sequence). CDR3 length: 13 residues. Isolated RNA was reverse transcribed in full, so expressed TCRB transcripts were sequenced. Profiled with immunoSEQ multiplex PCR; TCRdb holds only in-frame clones, not every one. This sample carries around 330,000 clones, about 11% of them seen once, and the ten largest clones take around 0.015%. Sorted cells reached over 95% purity in every population. With regard to this clone: Its specificity is unknown. At one end the junction does not follow the germline gene, possibly because of a read error.

Findings and limits, study-wide: Junctions at VDJ sites from type 1 diabetes patients had fewer insertions and more deletions. TCRB CDR3s were moderately but significantly shorter in Type 1 diabetes patients in all four CD4+ subsets.

Material for sequencing was naive CD4+ T cells from blood. The genes are TRBV7-9 and TRBJ1-2; a possible D gene is TRBD1 (5 bases). This clonotype was obtained from a woman under 40 in good health. The CDR3 loop reads CASSRGTDPPRFF. DNA for the CDR3: TGTGCCAGCAGCCGGGGGACGGACCCTCCGCGCTTCTTC.